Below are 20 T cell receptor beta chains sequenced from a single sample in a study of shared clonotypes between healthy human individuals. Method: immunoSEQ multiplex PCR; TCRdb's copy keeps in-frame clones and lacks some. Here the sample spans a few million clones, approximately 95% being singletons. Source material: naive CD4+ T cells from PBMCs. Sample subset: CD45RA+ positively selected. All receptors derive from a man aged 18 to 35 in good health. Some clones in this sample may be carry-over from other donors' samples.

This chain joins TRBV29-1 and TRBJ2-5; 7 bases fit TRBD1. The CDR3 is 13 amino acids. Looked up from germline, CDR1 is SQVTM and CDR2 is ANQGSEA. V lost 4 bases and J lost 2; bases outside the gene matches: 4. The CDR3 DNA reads TGCAGCGTTGCGGGACAGCGTCAAGAGACCCAGTACTTC. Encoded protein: CSVAGQRQETQYF.

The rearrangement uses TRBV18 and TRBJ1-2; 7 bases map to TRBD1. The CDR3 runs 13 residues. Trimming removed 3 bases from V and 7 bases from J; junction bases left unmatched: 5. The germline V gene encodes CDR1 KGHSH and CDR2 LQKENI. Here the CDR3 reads CASSPTGEGGYTF. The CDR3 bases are TGTGCCAGCTCACCCACAGGGGAGGGTGGCTACACCTTC.

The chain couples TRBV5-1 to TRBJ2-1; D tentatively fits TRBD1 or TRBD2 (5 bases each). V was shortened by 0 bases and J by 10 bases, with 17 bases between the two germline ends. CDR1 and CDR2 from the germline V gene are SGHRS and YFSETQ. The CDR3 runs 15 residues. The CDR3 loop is CASSLAPRGTDEQFF. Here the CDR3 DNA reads TGCGCCAGCAGCTTGGCCCCTCGGGGCACGGACGAGCAGTTCTTC.

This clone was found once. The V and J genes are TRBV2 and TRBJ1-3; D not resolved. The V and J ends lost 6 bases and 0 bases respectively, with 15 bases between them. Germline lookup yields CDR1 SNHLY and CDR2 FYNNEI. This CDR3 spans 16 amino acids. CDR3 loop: CASRAGLLSSGNTIYF. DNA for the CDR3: TGTGCCAGCAGGGCAGGACTGCTAAGCTCTGGAAACACCATATATTTT. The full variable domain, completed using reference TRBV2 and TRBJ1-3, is EPEVTQTPSHQVTQMGQEVILRCVPISNHLYFYWYRQILGQKVEFLVSFYNNEISEKSEIFDDQFSVERPDGSNFTLKIRSTKLEDSAMYFCASRAGLLSSGNTIYFGEGSWLTVV.

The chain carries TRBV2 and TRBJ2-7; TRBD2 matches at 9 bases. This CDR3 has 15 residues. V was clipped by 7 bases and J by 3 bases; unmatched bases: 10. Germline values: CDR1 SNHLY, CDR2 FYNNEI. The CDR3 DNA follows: TGTGCCAGCACCAGGGGCGGGAGGGGCCTCTACGAGCAGTACTTC. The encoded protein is CASTRGGRGLYEQYF.

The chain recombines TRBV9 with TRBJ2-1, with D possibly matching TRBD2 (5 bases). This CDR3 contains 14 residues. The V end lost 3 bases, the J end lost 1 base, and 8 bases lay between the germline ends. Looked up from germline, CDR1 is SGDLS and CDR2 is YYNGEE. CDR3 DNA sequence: TGTGCCAGCAGCGCAGCGGCTTCCTACAATGAGCAGTTCTTC. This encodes CASSAAASYNEQFF.

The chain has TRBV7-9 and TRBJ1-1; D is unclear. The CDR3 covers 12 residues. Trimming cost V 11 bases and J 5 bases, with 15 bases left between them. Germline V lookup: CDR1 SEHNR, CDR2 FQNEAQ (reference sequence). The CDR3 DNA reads TGTGCCGGAAGTACGGTTGGGACTGAAGCTTTCTTT. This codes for CAGSTVGTEAFF. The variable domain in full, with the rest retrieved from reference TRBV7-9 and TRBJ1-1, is DTGVSQNPRHKITKRGQNVTFRCDPISEHNRLYWYRQTLGQGPEFLTYFQNEAQLEKSRLLSDRFSAERPKGSFSTLEIQRTEQGDSAMYLCAGSTVGTEAFFGQGTRLTVV.

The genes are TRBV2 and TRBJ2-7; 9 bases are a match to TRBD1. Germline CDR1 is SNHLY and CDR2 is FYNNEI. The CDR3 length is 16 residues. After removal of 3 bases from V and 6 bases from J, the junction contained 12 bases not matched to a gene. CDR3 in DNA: TGTGCCAGCAGTGAGGGTCGAGGACAGGGGAAGTCCGAGCAGTACTTC. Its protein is CASSEGRGQGKSEQYF.

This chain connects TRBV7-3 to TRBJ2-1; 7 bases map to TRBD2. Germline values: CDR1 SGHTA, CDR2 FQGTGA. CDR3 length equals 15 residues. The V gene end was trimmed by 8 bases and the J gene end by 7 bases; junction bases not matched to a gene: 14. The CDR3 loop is CASGERGGPQNEQFF. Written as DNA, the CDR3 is TGTGCCAGCGGAGAAAGGGGAGGGCCTCAGAATGAGCAGTTCTTC. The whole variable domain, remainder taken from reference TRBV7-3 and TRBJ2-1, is GAGVSQTPSNKVTEKGKYVELRCDPISGHTALYWYRQSLGQGPEFLIYFQGTGAADDSGLPNDRFFAVRPEGSVSTLKIQRTERGDSAVYLCASGERGGPQNEQFFGPGTRLTVL.

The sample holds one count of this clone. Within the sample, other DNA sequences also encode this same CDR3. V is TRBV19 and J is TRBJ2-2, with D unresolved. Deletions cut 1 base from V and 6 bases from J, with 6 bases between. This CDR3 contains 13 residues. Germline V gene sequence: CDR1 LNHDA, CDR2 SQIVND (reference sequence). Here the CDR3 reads CASSIVGPGELFF. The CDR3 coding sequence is TGTGCCAGTAGTATAGTAGGGCCCGGGGAGCTGTTTTTT.

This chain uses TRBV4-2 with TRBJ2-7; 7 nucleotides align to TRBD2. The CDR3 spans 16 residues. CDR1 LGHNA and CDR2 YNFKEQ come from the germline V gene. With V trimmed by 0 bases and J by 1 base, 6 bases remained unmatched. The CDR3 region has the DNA TGTGCCAGCAGCCAAGATCCGAGCGGGATTTCCTACGAGCAGTACTTC. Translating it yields CASSQDPSGISYEQYF.

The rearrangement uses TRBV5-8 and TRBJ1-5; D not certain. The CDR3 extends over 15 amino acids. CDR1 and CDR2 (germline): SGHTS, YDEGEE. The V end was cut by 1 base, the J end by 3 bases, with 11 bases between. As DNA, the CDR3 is TGTGCCAGCAGCTTGTTCAAAGAATACAATCAGCCCCAGCATTTT. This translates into CASSLFKEYNQPQHF.

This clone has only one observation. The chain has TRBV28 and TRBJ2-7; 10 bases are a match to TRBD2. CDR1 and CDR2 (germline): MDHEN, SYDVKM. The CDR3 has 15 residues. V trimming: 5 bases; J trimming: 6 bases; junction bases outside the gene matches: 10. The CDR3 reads CASSIPGLAFAEQYF. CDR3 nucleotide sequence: TGTGCCAGCAGTATACCGGGACTAGCGTTCGCCGAGCAGTACTTC.

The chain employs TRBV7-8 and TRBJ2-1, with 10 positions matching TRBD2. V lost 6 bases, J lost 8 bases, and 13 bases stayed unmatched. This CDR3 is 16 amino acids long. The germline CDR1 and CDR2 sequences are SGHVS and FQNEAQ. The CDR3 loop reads CASSPRRASGSDEQFF. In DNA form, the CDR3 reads TGTGCCAGCAGTCCCCGGCGGGCTAGCGGGAGCGATGAGCAGTTCTTC.

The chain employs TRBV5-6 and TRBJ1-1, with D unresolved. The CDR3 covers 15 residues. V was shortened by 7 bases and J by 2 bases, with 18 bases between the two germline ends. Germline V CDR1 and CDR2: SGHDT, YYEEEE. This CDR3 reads CASSTASLFNTEAFF. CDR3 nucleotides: TGTGCCAGCTCGACGGCCTCCCTTTTTAACACTGAAGCTTTCTTT.

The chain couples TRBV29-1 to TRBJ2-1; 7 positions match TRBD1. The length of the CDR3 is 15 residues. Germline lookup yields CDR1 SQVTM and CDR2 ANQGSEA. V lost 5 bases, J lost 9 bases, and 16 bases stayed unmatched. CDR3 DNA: TGCAGCGTTCCTTGGAGAACAGGGGCCCGAGTTGAGCAGTTCTTC. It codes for CSVPWRTGARVEQFF.

This CDR3 reads CATRTYGTGVNEQFF. The CDR3 DNA is TGTGCCACCAGAACATACGGGACAGGGGTTAATGAGCAGTTCTTC. The rearrangement joins TRBV15 to TRBJ2-1; TRBD1 matches 10 bases. Germline assignment: CDR1 LNHNV and CDR2 YYDKDF (reference sequence). This CDR3 is built from 15 residues. V lost 6 bases and J lost 7; bases outside the gene matches: 9. Complete variable domain (other parts from reference TRBV15 and TRBJ2-1): DAMVIQNPRYQVTQFGKPVTLSCSQTLNHNVMYWYQQKSSQAPKLLFHYYDKDFNNEADTPDNFQSRRPNTSFCFLDIRSPGLGDTAMYLCATRTYGTGVNEQFFGPGTRLTVL.

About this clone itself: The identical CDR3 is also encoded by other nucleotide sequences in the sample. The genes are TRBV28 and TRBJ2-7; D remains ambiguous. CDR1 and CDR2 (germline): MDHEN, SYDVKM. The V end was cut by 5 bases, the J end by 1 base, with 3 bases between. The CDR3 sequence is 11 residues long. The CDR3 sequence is CASSGSYEQYF. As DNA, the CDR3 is TGTGCCAGCAGTGGATCCTACGAGCAGTACTTC. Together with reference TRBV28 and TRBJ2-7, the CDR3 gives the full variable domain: DVKVTQSSRYLVKRTGEKVFLECVQDMDHENMFWYRQDPGLGLRLIYFSYDVKMKEKGDIPEGYSVSREKKERFSLILESASTNQTSMYLCASSGSYEQYFGPGTRLTVT.

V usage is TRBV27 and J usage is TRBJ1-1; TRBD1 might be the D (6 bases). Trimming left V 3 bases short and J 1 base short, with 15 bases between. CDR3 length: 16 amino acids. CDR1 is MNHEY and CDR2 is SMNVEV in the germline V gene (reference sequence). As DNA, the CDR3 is TGTGCCAGCAGTTTTACCCTCGGCAGGGGGAACACTGAAGCTTTCTTT. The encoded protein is CASSFTLGRGNTEAFF.

The chain's CDR3 is CASSCTDRNSGNTIYF. The CDR3 region has the DNA TGTGCCAGCAGCTGTACTGACAGAAACTCTGGAAACACCATATATTTT. V is TRBV21-1 and J is TRBJ1-3; the D call in the table, TRBD1, was not verified against the DNA. TRBV21-1 is annotated as a pseudogene. This CDR3 region has 16 residues.